Below are 32 T cell receptor beta chains sequenced from a single sample in a study of PD-1 blockade in mismatch repair-deficient tumors. TCRdb keeps only in-frame clones here, not all; method: immunoSEQ multiplex PCR. The table shows 15,000 to 20,000 clones, with roughly 84% occurring only once. This specimen was PBMCs, taken before pembrolizumab treatment. The receptors here all came from an adult with mismatch repair-deficient cancer.

The chain employs TRBV7-6 and TRBJ2-7; 10 bases are a match to TRBD2. V lost 5 bases, J lost 3 bases, and 7 bases stayed unmatched. The CDR3 runs to 15 residues. Germline V CDR1 and CDR2: SGHVS, FNYEAQ. CDR3 in amino acids: CASSPGTSVIYEQYF. As DNA, the CDR3 is TGTGCCAGCAGCCCCGGGACTAGCGTCATCTACGAGCAGTACTTC.

As for this clone: The sample holds other DNA sequences that translate to the same CDR3. The gene calls are TRBV7-9 and TRBJ1-2; TRBD1 aligns across 8 bases. The CDR3 totals 16 residues. Trimming at V came to 1 base and at J to 2 bases, leaving 6 bases not matched to a gene. Germline lookup yields CDR1 SEHNR and CDR2 FQNEAQ (reference sequence). The CDR3 DNA is TGTGCCAGCAGCTTAGACCCAGGACAGGGAAACTATGGCTACACCTTC. Its translation is CASSLDPGQGNYGYTF.

The chain recombines TRBV6-5 with TRBJ1-1; 7 bases map to TRBD1. Per germline, CDR1 MNHEY and CDR2 SVGAGI. The J segment lost 1 base and the V segment lost 0 bases, leaving 2 bases of the junction unmatched. This CDR3 is built from 15 residues. CDR3 in amino acids: CASSYSKGANTEAFF. The CDR3 bases are TGTGCCAGCAGTTACTCGAAGGGGGCGAACACTGAAGCTTTCTTT.

The chain uses TRBV7-9 and TRBJ2-5, with TRBD1 matching over 9 bases. J gave up 6 bases and V 3 bases, and 8 bases lay outside the gene matches. From germline, CDR1 is SEHNR and CDR2 FQNEAQ (reference sequence). The CDR3 spans 15 residues. CDR3 protein: CASSLGGQGRKTQYF. As DNA, the CDR3 is TGTGCCAGCAGCTTGGGTGGACAGGGGAGAAAGACCCAGTACTTC.

The gene calls are TRBV18 and TRBJ2-1; D unclear. This CDR3 is built from 17 residues. The ends were cut back, 0 bases at V and 8 bases at J, with 20 bases in the middle. Germline loops: CDR1 KGHSH, CDR2 LQKENI. CDR3 DNA sequence: TGTGCCAGCTCACCACCCCTCTTAGGGAATGTGGTCGATGAGCAGTTCTTC. Its protein product is CASSPPLLGNVVDEQFF. Drawing the rest from reference TRBV18 and TRBJ2-1, the complete variable domain is NAGVMQNPRHLVRRRGQEARLRCSPMKGHSHVYWYRQLPEEGLKFMVYLQKENIIDESGMPKERFSAEFPKEGPSILRIQQVVRGDSAAYFCASSPPLLGNVVDEQFFGPGTRLTVL.

The chain joins TRBV4-1 to TRBJ2-7, with 11 bases that match TRBD1. Germline V gives CDR1 MGHRA, CDR2 YSYEKL. The CDR3 spans 15 residues. Unmatched junction bases numbered 7, after V lost 5 bases and J lost 4 bases. CDR3 coding DNA: TGCGCCAGCAGCTACAGAGGACAGGGGGCGTACGAGCAGTACTTC. Encoded protein: CASSYRGQGAYEQYF.

This rearrangement joins TRBV7-8 to TRBJ2-2; TRBD2 aligns across 8 bases. CDR1 and CDR2 from the germline V gene are SGHVS and FQNEAQ. Trimming cost V 0 bases and J 4 bases; bases outside gene matches: 22. The CDR3 totals 22 residues. The CDR3 coding sequence is TGTGCCAGCAGCTTAGCGCGGATAGTGGGAAGCGGGAGTCCCCGGGGCACCGGGGAGCTGTTTTTT. It encodes CASSLARIVGSGSPRGTGELFF.

The V gene is TRBV27, the J gene TRBJ2-1, with 8 bases identical to TRBD2. This CDR3 is 17 amino acids long. V lost 5 bases and J lost 2; bases outside the gene matches: 11. CDR1 and CDR2 from the germline V gene are MNHEY and SMNVEV (reference sequence). For the CDR3, the DNA is TGTGCCAGCAGTAGTGTGAGAGTTAGCGGGACCTACAATGAGCAGTTCTTC. It specifies CASSSVRVSGTYNEQFF.

This clone came up once. The chain is built from TRBV7-9 and TRBJ2-7; D tentatively reads TRBD1 or TRBD2 (6 bases each). The CDR3 runs 15 residues. Germline V gene lookup returns CDR1 SEHNR and CDR2 FQNEAQ (reference sequence). Trimming left V 5 bases short and J 6 bases short, with 20 bases between. The CDR3 protein is CASSRGGTSISEQYF. The CDR3 DNA reads TGTGCCAGCAGCCGCGGCGGGACATCGATCTCCGAGCAGTACTTC.

V gene TRBV6-5 combines with J gene TRBJ1-3; no clear D gene. This CDR3 region has 12 residues. CDR1 MNHEY and CDR2 SVGAGI come from the germline V gene. V lost 6 bases, J lost 4 bases, and 7 bases lay in between. The DNA of the CDR3 is TGTGCCAGCAGACCTACCGGAAACACCATATATTTT. Translation gives CASRPTGNTIYF.

CDR3 sequence (DNA): TGTGCCAGCAGGGAGACTAGAAGTTCCTACAATGAGCAGTTCTTC. As protein: CASRETRSSYNEQFF. The chain links TRBV2 to TRBJ2-1, with a possible D match to TRBD2 (6 bases). V dropped 6 bases and J dropped 1 base, with 13 bases sitting between them. CDR3 size: 15 residues. Germline V gene sequence: CDR1 SNHLY, CDR2 FYNNEI.

The J gene is TRBJ1-5, the V gene TRBV7-9; the D is unclear. Trimming stripped 5 bases from V and 4 bases from J, with 6 bases between. The CDR3 extends over 12 amino acids. Looked up from germline, CDR1 is SEHNR and CDR2 is FQNEAQ (reference sequence). The CDR3 DNA reads as TGTGCCAGCAGCGCCCCTAATCAGCCCCAGCATTTT. The encoded protein is CASSAPNQPQHF.

The chain recombines TRBV18 with TRBJ2-3; 11 bases match TRBD2. Germline lookup yields CDR1 KGHSH and CDR2 LQKENI. J gave up 0 bases and V 4 bases, and 9 bases lay outside the gene matches. The CDR3 runs to 18 residues. The CDR3 coding sequence is TGTGCCAGCTCACGGTACCCCGGGACTAGCGGAAGCACAGATACGCAGTATTTT. It translates to CASSRYPGTSGSTDTQYF.

This clone is medium-sized within its sample. This chain links TRBV6-4 with TRBJ2-3; 7 bases align to TRBD2. CDR1 and CDR2 (germline): MRHNA, SNTAGT. V lost 4 bases to trimming and J lost 0 bases; unmatched junction nucleotides: 4. This CDR3 contains 15 residues. Here the CDR3 DNA reads TGTGCCAGCAGTGCGGGTAGCGGGAGCACAGATACGCAGTATTTT. This encodes CASSAGSGSTDTQYF.

A remark on this clone: The CDR3 ends on some other residue instead of the conserved phenylalanine or tryptophan, so this is likely a read error. The DNA is left out, because the CDR3 cannot be placed on it with certainty; the CDR3 is given as TCRdb lists it. J is TRBJ2-3 and V is TRBV6-1; the D segment call TRBD2 is taken from the table without a DNA check. Looked up from germline, CDR1 is MNHNS and CDR2 is SASEGT. The CDR3 length equals 14 residues, ends included. The CDR3 is CASSESASGPRRGV.

This clone was counted between two and nine times. CDR3 DNA sequence: TGTGCCAGCAGTGACGTGCAGGACGGGTACAATGAGCAGTTCTTC. Its protein product is CASSDVQDGYNEQFF. The chain has TRBV6-4 and TRBJ2-1; no firm D call. With 2 bases removed from V and 4 bases from J, the gap between germline ends came to 12 bases. This CDR3 is 15 amino acids long. Per the germline V gene, CDR1 is MRHNA and CDR2 is SNTAGT.

The rearrangement joins TRBV4-1 to TRBJ2-4; the match to TRBD2 covers 7 bases. The CDR3 runs 13 residues. Germline V gives CDR1 MGHRA, CDR2 YSYEKL. Germline trimming cut 4 bases from V and 9 bases from J; bases unmatched to any gene: 6. The DNA for the CDR3 is TGCGCCAGCAGCCTCCCATGGGAGGGCATTCAGTACTTC. Its translation is CASSLPWEGIQYF.

The V gene is TRBV4-2, the J gene TRBJ2-7, with a tentative D call TRBD2 (6 bases). The germline CDR1 and CDR2 sequences are LGHNA and YNFKEQ. V dropped 0 bases and J dropped 1 base, with 10 bases sitting between them. The CDR3 has 15 amino acids. CDR3 amino acids: CASSQDDGTSYEQYF. In nucleotides, the CDR3 is TGTGCCAGCAGCCAAGACGACGGGACTTCCTACGAGCAGTACTTC.

This sequence joins TRBV6-6 and TRBJ2-5, with TRBD2 as a possible D gene (7 bases). The germline V gene has CDR1 MNHNY and CDR2 SVGAGI (reference sequence). V was clipped by 4 bases and J by 1 base, with 10 bases between them. The CDR3 has 14 residues. Written as DNA, the CDR3 is TGTGCCAGCAGTTTGGGAGGGGGCCAAGAGACCCAGTACTTC. Its protein product is CASSLGGGQETQYF.

This chain connects TRBV29-1 to TRBJ2-6; no clear D. Trimming took 2 bases from V and 0 from J, leaving 17 bases between them. The CDR3 has 18 residues. The germline V gene has CDR1 SQVTM and CDR2 ANQGSEA. This CDR3 reads CSVESISSPSSGANVLTF. The CDR3 nucleotides read TGCAGCGTTGAAAGTATCAGCTCCCCAAGCTCTGGGGCCAACGTCCTGACTTTC.

The V call is TRBV28, the J call TRBJ2-6; 8 nucleotides line up with TRBD2. This CDR3 is 20 amino acids long. CDR1 is MDHEN, CDR2 SYDVKM, per germline. Losses at the gene ends were 2 bases for V and 0 bases for J; bases not matched to a gene: 12. The CDR3 spells CASSLIGVGGRSSGANVLTF. In DNA form, the CDR3 reads TGTGCCAGCAGTTTAATTGGAGTCGGCGGGAGGTCCTCTGGGGCCAACGTCCTGACTTTC.

The chain couples TRBV28 to TRBJ2-7; tentative D call: TRBD1 (6 bases). The V end lost 6 bases, the J end lost 1 base, and 13 bases lay between the germline ends. CDR1 is MDHEN and CDR2 is SYDVKM in the germline V gene. The CDR3 contains 14 residues. The chain's CDR3 is CASRPDSFSYEQYF. The CDR3 DNA is TGTGCCAGCAGGCCGGACAGTTTTTCCTACGAGCAGTACTTC.

The rearrangement uses TRBV6-1 and TRBJ2-7; 13 nucleotides line up with TRBD2. Germline values: CDR1 MNHNS, CDR2 SASEGT. The CDR3 consists of 15 residues. V was pared by 5 bases and J by 4 bases, with 5 bases of the junction left unmatched. The CDR3 DNA follows: TGTGCCAGCAGTTTCAGACTAGCGGGGGGATACGAGCAGTACTTC. Translated, it gives CASSFRLAGGYEQYF.

The rearrangement links TRBV5-4 to TRBJ2-7; D is unresolved. This CDR3 spans 15 amino acids. Deletions cut 4 bases from V and 5 bases from J, with 19 bases between. Looked up from germline, CDR1 is SGHNT and CDR2 is YYREEE (reference sequence). CDR3: CASSDRRSPGDEQYF. CDR3 DNA: TGTGCCAGCAGCGACCGTCGGTCCCCTGGTGACGAGCAGTACTTC.

V is TRBV7-9 and J is TRBJ2-1; 10 nucleotides align to TRBD2. This CDR3 region has 17 residues. Germline V gene lookup returns CDR1 SEHNR and CDR2 FQNEAQ (reference sequence). Losses at the gene ends were 0 bases for V and 3 bases for J; bases not matched to a gene: 5. The CDR3 loop is CASSLAYLAGVYNEQFF. CDR3 nucleotides: TGTGCCAGCAGCTTAGCATATCTAGCGGGGGTCTACAATGAGCAGTTCTTC.

V and J are TRBV28 and TRBJ2-1; D call uncertain. Trimming left V 2 bases short and J 12 bases short, with 8 bases between. Germline values: CDR1 MDHEN, CDR2 SYDVKM. This CDR3 contains 11 residues. CDR3 DNA sequence: TGTGCCAGCAGTTTACGGCGTGGGCAGTTCTTC. Translation: CASSLRRGQFF. Looking up the rest from reference TRBV28 and TRBJ2-1 gives the full variable domain: DVKVTQSSRYLVKRTGEKVFLECVQDMDHENMFWYRQDPGLGLRLIYFSYDVKMKEKGDIPEGYSVSREKKERFSLILESASTNQTSMYLCASSLRRGQFFGPGTRLTVL.

The chain has TRBV28 and TRBJ1-4; 8 nucleotides line up with TRBD1. The V gene end was trimmed by 5 bases and the J gene end by 8 bases; junction bases not matched to a gene: 10. Looked up from germline, CDR1 is MDHEN and CDR2 is SYDVKM. This CDR3 has 15 residues. The CDR3 protein is CASSPGQGLGEKLFF. The CDR3 region has the DNA TGTGCCAGCAGTCCTGGACAGGGTTTGGGAGAAAAACTGTTTTTT.

The V gene is TRBV4-1, the J gene TRBJ2-7, with 9 bases fitting TRBD1. V shed 4 bases, J shed 5 bases, and the junction held 9 bases outside the gene matches. The CDR3 covers 15 residues. From germline, CDR1 is MGHRA and CDR2 YSYEKL. CDR3 coding DNA: TGCGCCAGCAGCCGTACCGGGACAGGGATACACGAGCAGTACTTC. Translating gives CASSRTGTGIHEQYF.

The V gene is TRBV27, the J gene TRBJ2-6; tentative D call: TRBD1 (5 bases). Germline CDR1 reads MNHEY; CDR2 reads SMNVEV (reference sequence). The germline V and J ends were trimmed by 5 bases and 0 bases, with 17 bases remaining between them. CDR3 length: 18 residues. This chain's CDR3 is CASSAKQATLSGANVLTF. As DNA, the CDR3 is TGTGCCAGCAGTGCCAAACAGGCAACCCTCTCTGGGGCCAACGTCCTGACTTTC.

The J gene is TRBJ2-7, the V gene TRBV6-5; 7 nucleotides align to TRBD1. The CDR3 consists of 13 residues. Germline lookup yields CDR1 MNHEY and CDR2 SVGAGI. Germline trimming cut 6 bases from V and 7 bases from J; bases unmatched to any gene: 9. The CDR3 sequence is CASSPTGNGEQYF. In DNA form, the CDR3 reads TGTGCCAGCAGCCCGACAGGGAACGGGGAGCAGTACTTC.

The chain links TRBV2 to TRBJ2-1; TRBD2 aligns across 12 bases. CDR1 and CDR2 (germline): SNHLY, FYNNEI. The CDR3 has 14 amino acids. After removal of 7 bases from V and 5 bases from J, the junction contained 3 bases not matched to a gene. CDR3 sequence: CASKGLAGHNEQFF. The CDR3 region has the DNA TGTGCCAGCAAGGGACTAGCGGGTCACAATGAGCAGTTCTTC.

V gene TRBV5-1 combines with J gene TRBJ1-2; 10 nucleotides align to TRBD1. J gave up 5 bases and V 4 bases, and 5 bases lay outside the gene matches. Germline V gene lookup returns CDR1 SGHRS and CDR2 YFSETQ. The CDR3 sequence is 14 residues long. In DNA form, the CDR3 reads TGCGCCAGCAGCCCTGGGACAGGGGTATATGGCTACACCTTC. Protein sequence: CASSPGTGVYGYTF.